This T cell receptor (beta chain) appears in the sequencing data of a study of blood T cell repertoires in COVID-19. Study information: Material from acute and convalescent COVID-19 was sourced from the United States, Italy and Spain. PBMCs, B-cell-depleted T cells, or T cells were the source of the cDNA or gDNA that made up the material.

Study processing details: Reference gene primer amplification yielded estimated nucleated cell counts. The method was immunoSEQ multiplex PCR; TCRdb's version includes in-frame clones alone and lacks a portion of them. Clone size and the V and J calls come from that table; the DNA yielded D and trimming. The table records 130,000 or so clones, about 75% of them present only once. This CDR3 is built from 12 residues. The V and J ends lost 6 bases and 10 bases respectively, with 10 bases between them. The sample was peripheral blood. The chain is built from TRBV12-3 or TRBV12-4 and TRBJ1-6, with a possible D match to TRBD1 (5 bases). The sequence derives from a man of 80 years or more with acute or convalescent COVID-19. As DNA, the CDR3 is TGTGCCAGCAGCAGGGCCGGCTCACCCCTCCACTTT. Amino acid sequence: CASSRAGSPLHF.